This TCR beta chain came from a study of response to subunit inactivated influenza vaccine. Notes on the study in general: Authors suggested each seasonal flu vaccination may recruit only limited numbers of new T cells.

This clonotype showed up many times. Its antigen remains unidentified. TCRdb used MiXCR to reprocess the RT-PCR reads, holding one entry per CDR3 protein. The sample consists of about 520,000 distinct CDR3 sequences, around 7.9% of them appearing once. Trimming stripped 3 bases from V and 0 bases from J, with 15 bases between. There are 16 residues in the CDR3. Germline CDR1 SQVTM, CDR2 ANQGSEA. This chain uses TRBV29-1 with TRBJ2-1; D is undetermined. This receptor was obtained from a man aged 50-75 years who received an inactivated influenza vaccine. The sample here was PBMCs from blood, taken around 25 months after vaccination. The DNA for the CDR3 is TGCAGCGTTGATTCAGCGCTCCAAAGCTCCTACAATGAGCAGTTCTTC. As protein: CSVDSALQSSYNEQFF.